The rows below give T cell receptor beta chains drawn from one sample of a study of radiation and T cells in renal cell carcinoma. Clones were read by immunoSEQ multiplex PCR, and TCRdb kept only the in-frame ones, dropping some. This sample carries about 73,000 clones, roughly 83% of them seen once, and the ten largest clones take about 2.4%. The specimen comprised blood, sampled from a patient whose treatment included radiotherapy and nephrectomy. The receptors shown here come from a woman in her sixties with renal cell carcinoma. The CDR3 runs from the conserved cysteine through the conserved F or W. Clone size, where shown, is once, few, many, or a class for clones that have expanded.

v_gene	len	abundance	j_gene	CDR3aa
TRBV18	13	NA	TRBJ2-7	CASSQGGRREQYF
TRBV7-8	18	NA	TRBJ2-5	CASSQWGGLAGERETQYF
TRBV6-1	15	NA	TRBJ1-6	CASSEVGMENSPLHF
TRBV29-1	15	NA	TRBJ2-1	CSGAVRTSFYNEQFF
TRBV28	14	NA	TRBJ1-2	CASSPRDGYYGYTF
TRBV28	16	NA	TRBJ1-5	CASSLPRGDSNQPQHF
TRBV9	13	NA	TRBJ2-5	CASSVFVGETQYF
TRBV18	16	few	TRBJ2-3	CASSPSDRRSTDTQYF
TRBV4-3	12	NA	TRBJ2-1	CASSKTYNEQFF
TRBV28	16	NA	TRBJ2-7	CASSFTLGTGSYEQYF
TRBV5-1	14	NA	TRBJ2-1	CASSPGVAGFEQFF
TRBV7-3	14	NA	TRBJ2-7	CASSPGTNSYEQYF
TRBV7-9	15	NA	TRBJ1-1	CASSKLTGMNTEAFF
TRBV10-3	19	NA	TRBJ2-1	CAISESTLAGGSSYNEQFF
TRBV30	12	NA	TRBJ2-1	CAWSRNWGEQFF
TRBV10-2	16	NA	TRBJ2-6	CASSLDGISGANVLTF
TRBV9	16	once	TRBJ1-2	CASSVGGRWARYGYTF
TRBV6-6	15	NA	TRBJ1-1	CASSYSPRAGGEAFF
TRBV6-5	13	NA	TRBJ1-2	CASSQGGSSGYTF
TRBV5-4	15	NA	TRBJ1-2	CASSLGGPYRGGYTF
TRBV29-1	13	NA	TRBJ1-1	CSGVGQGNTEAFF
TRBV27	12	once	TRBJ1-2	CASSTGGYGYTF